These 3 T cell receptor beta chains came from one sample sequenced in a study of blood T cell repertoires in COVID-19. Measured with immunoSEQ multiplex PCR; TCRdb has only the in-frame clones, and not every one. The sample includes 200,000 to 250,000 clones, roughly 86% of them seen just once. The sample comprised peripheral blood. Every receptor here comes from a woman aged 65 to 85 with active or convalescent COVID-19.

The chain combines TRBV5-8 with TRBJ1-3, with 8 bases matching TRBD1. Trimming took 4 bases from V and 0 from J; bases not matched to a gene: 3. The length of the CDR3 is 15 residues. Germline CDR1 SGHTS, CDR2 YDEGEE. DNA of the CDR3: TGTGCCAGCAGCGGGGACAGGCTCTCTGGAAACACCATATATTTT. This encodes CASSGDRLSGNTIYF.

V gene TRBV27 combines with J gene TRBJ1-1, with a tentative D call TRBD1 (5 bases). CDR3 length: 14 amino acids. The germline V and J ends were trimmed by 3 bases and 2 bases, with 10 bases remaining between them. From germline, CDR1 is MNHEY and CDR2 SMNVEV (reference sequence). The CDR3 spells CASSLARVNTEAFF. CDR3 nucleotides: TGTGCCAGCAGTTTGGCCAGGGTCAACACTGAAGCTTTCTTT.

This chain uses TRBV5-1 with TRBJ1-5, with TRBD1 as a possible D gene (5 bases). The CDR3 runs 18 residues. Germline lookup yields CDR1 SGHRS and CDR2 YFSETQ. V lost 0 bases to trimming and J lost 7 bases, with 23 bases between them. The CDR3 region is CASSLDSVMSGVRQPQHF. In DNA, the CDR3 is TGCGCCAGCAGCTTGGACAGCGTCATGTCGGGGGTAAGGCAGCCCCAGCATTTT.